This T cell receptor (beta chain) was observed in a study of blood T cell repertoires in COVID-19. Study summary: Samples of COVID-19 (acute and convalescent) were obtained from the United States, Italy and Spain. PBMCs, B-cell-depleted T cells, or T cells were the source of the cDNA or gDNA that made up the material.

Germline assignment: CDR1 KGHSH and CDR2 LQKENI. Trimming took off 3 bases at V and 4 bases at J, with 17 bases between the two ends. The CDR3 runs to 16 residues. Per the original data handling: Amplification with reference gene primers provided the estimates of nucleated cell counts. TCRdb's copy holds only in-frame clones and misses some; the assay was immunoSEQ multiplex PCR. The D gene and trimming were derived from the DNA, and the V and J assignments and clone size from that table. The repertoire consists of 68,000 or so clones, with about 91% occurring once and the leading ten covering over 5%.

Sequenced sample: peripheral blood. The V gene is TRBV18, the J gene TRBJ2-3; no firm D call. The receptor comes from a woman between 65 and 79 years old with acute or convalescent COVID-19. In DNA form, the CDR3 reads TGTGCCAGCTCACCGGAAGACCTGAGGCGCCCAGATACGCAGTATTTT. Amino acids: CASSPEDLRRPDTQYF.